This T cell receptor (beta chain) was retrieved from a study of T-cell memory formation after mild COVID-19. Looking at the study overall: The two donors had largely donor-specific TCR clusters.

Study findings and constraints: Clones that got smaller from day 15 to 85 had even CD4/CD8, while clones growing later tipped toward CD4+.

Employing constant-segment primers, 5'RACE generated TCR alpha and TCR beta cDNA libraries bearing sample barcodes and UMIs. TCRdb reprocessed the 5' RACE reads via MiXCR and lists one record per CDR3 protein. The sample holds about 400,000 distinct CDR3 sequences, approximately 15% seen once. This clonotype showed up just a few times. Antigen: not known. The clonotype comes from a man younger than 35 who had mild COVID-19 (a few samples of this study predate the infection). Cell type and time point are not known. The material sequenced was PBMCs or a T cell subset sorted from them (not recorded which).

The CDR3 is CASSLRGGGYTF. The CDR3 region has the DNA TGTGCCAGCAGTTTACGGGGCGGTGGCTACACCTTC. The chain combines TRBV12-3 or TRBV12-4 with TRBJ1-2, with D perhaps matching TRBD1 (5 bases). Deletions cut 2 bases from V and 7 bases from J, with 8 bases between. The CDR3 is 12 amino acids.